Below are 14 T cell receptor beta chains sequenced from a single sample in a study of T-cell memory formation after mild COVID-19. Each CDR3 protein is one row after TCRdb ran MiXCR on the 5' RACE reads. The repertoire holds about 290,000 distinct CDR3 sequences, with approximately 15% as singletons. The sequenced sample consisted of PBMCs or a T cell subset sorted from them (not recorded which). The receptors shown here come from a man in his late teens or twenties who had mild COVID-19 (a few samples of this study predate the infection). Cell type and time point are not known.

This clonotype was observed at least ten times. This sequence joins TRBV12-3 or TRBV12-4 and TRBJ1-2, with 7 positions matching TRBD1. This CDR3 contains 15 residues. Trimming took 4 bases from V and 4 from J; bases not matched to a gene: 9. The CDR3 region has the DNA TGTGCCAGCAGTTCCCCAGAGGGGGCCCTCTATGGCTACACCTTC. Amino acid sequence: CASSSPEGALYGYTF.

The chain is built from TRBV7-2 and TRBJ2-5; the D gene is possibly TRBD1 (5 bases). This CDR3 has 13 amino acids. Trimming removed 4 bases at V and 5 bases at J, with 11 bases between. Germline CDR1 and CDR2: SGHTA and FQGNSA. The CDR3 protein is CASSSGPRETQYF. The CDR3 coding sequence is TGTGCCAGCAGCTCAGGGCCCCGGGAGACCCAGTACTTC.

This chain uses TRBV7-2 with TRBJ1-2; TRBD1 is a possible D gene (5 bases). This CDR3 has 15 amino acids. V gave up 5 bases and J gave up 4 bases, with 17 bases separating them. Per germline, CDR1 SGHTA and CDR2 FQGNSA. In nucleotides, the CDR3 is TGTGCCAGCAGCCGGACCCAGGGATCTACCTATGGCTACACCTTC. It specifies CASSRTQGSTYGYTF.

The chain has TRBV4-3 and TRBJ2-5; possibly TRBD1 or TRBD2 for D (6 bases each). The CDR3 runs to 14 residues. CDR1 LGHNA and CDR2 YSLEER come from the germline V gene. The V and J ends lost 5 bases and 2 bases respectively, with 12 bases between them. This CDR3 is CASSEEGGQETQYF. The CDR3, as DNA: TGCGCCAGCAGCGAGGAAGGGGGGCAAGAGACCCAGTACTTC.

This clonotype was counted only a few times. The V gene is TRBV6-5, the J gene TRBJ2-1; TRBD2 matches 9 bases. CDR1 MNHEY and CDR2 SVGAGI come from the germline V gene. V lost 2 bases and J lost 9; bases outside the gene matches: 2. This CDR3 has 13 amino acids. This CDR3 is CASSYLAGSEQFF. Here the CDR3 DNA reads TGTGCCAGCAGTTACCTAGCGGGGAGTGAGCAGTTCTTC.

The gene calls are TRBV12-3 or TRBV12-4 and TRBJ1-4; D gene ambiguous. V dropped 4 bases and J dropped 3 bases, with 15 bases sitting between them. This CDR3 has 16 amino acids. The CDR3 DNA sequence: TGTGCCAGCAGTTACTTGGGGATGATCCCTAATGAAAAACTGTTTTTT. Translated, it gives CASSYLGMIPNEKLFF.

This chain links TRBV5-6 with TRBJ2-3; unclear D gene. The germline gives CDR1 SGHDT, CDR2 YYEEEE. The CDR3 consists of 13 residues. V was trimmed by 2 bases and J by 1 base, leaving 5 bases between them. CDR3 in DNA: TGTGCCAGCAGCTTAACTCGCACAGATACGCAGTATTTT. Amino acids: CASSLTRTDTQYF.

This clonotype was counted between two and nine times. This chain joins TRBV18 and TRBJ2-3; the D is unclear. The germline V gene encodes CDR1 KGHSH and CDR2 LQKENI. V was clipped by 3 bases and J by 3 bases, with 4 bases between them. The CDR3 length is 12 residues. For the CDR3, the DNA is TGTGCCAGCTCACCGGAAACAGATACGCAGTATTTT. Its protein is CASSPETDTQYF.

The chain recombines TRBV29-1 with TRBJ1-1, with D tentatively TRBD1 (6 bases). Germline V lookup: CDR1 SQVTM, CDR2 ANQGSEA. The V end lost 7 bases, the J end lost 5 bases, and 17 bases lay between the germline ends. The CDR3 is made up of 13 amino acids. The CDR3 DNA is TGCAGCGGGGTTCCACAGGGTGGTACTGAAGCTTTCTTT. It codes for CSGVPQGGTEAFF.

The CDR3 nucleotides are TGCGCCAGCAGGTGGACTAGCAGACAGGAGGGGAATGAGCAGTTCTTC. Amino acid sequence: CASRWTSRQEGNEQFF. The gene calls are TRBV5-1 and TRBJ2-1; TRBD2 matches 8 bases. The CDR3 sequence is 16 residues long. The germline gives CDR1 SGHRS, CDR2 YFSETQ. V shed 5 bases, J shed 7 bases, and the junction held 14 bases outside the gene matches.

This clonotype was counted many times. The chain is built from TRBV2 and TRBJ1-5; D is ambiguous. Germline CDR1 SNHLY, CDR2 FYNNEI. The germline V and J ends were trimmed by 2 bases and 9 bases, with 14 bases remaining between them. The CDR3 is 14 amino acids. The CDR3 DNA reads as TGTGCCAGCAGTGAAAATGTGAGCTTCCGGCCCCAGCATTTT. Its translation: CASSENVSFRPQHF.

This clonotype was counted a few times. The chain recombines TRBV20-1 with TRBJ1-5; 7 bases agree with TRBD1. The CDR3 totals 14 residues. Germline CDR1 is DFQATT and CDR2 is SNEGSKA (reference sequence). Trimming took 0 bases from V and 15 from J; bases not matched to a gene: 14. CDR3 nucleotide sequence: TGCAGTGCTAGAGATAGACAGGGCGCCGGGAGCGGGCATTTT. Translated, it gives CSARDRQGAGSGHF.

This clonotype was counted ten times or more. This chain connects TRBV4-3 to TRBJ2-3; 13 bases map to TRBD2. V dropped 6 bases and J dropped 10; count of bases not matched to a gene: 13. Germline loops: CDR1 LGHNA, CDR2 YSLEER. CDR3 size: 16 residues. This chain's CDR3 is CASSLSTSGGRSPQYF. The CDR3 DNA sequence: TGCGCCAGCAGTCTCTCGACTAGCGGGGGGCGTTCTCCGCAGTATTTT.

This clonotype showed up just a few times. The chain joins TRBV11-2 to TRBJ2-5; maybe TRBD1 (6 bases). V lost 7 bases and J lost 5, with 17 bases in between. The germline gives CDR1 SGHAT, CDR2 FQNNGV. CDR3 length: 14 amino acids. CDR3 region: CASTSSGVGETQYF. CDR3 bases: TGTGCCAGCACCTCGTCAGGGGTTGGGGAGACCCAGTACTTC.